These 27 T cell receptor beta chains came from one sample sequenced in a study of blood T cell repertoires in COVID-19. Repertoires were generated with immunoSEQ multiplex PCR, while TCRdb's copy carries only in-frame clones and drops some. The data contain tens of thousands of clones, roughly 91% of them singletons. The sequenced material came from peripheral blood. All receptors derive from a human donor in a cohort sampled during active COVID-19.

This clone showed up just once. The rearrangement uses TRBV19 and TRBJ2-7; 13 nucleotides align to TRBD2. Germline loops: CDR1 LNHDA, CDR2 SQIVND (reference sequence). This CDR3 is 16 amino acids long. V lost 5 bases and J lost 4; bases outside the gene matches: 8. CDR3 sequence: CASSYGTSGTGYEQYF. The CDR3 nucleotides are TGTGCCAGTAGTTATGGGACTAGCGGGACGGGATACGAGCAGTACTTC.

The chain couples TRBV5-1 to TRBJ2-3; D perhaps matches TRBD2 (5 bases). Germline loops: CDR1 SGHRS, CDR2 YFSETQ. The CDR3 contains 17 residues. Trimming took off 0 bases at V and 3 bases at J, with 17 bases between the two ends. In DNA form, the CDR3 reads TGCGCCAGCAGCTTGGAGGCGCCGGGAACCCTAACAGATACGCAGTATTTT. It translates to CASSLEAPGTLTDTQYF.

V usage is TRBV6-5 and J usage is TRBJ2-3; D is undetermined. CDR3 size: 15 residues. Trimming left V 6 bases short and J 2 bases short, with 15 bases between. Germline CDR1 reads MNHEY; CDR2 reads SVGAGI. CDR3 nucleotide sequence: TGTGCCAGCAGCCGATCAGGAAGATACACAGATACGCAGTATTTT. Its translation: CASSRSGRYTDTQYF.

The chain couples TRBV20-1 to TRBJ2-7, with D tentatively TRBD1 (5 bases). V lost 8 bases and J lost 6, with 11 bases in between. The CDR3 sequence is 10 residues long. Germline CDR1 reads DFQATT; CDR2 reads SNEGSKA (reference sequence). This chain's CDR3 is CSTERGEQYF. Here the CDR3 DNA reads TGCAGTACAGAAAGGGGCGAGCAGTACTTC.

The CDR3 sequence is CSVVSGVGYTF. The DNA of the CDR3 is TGCAGCGTTGTTTCGGGGGTTGGCTACACCTTC. The genes are TRBV29-1 and TRBJ1-2; the D gene is possibly TRBD1 (5 bases). In germline, CDR1 is SQVTM, CDR2 ANQGSEA. The CDR3 covers 11 residues. V lost 4 bases and J lost 7, with 10 bases in between.

V is TRBV5-1 and J is TRBJ2-2; maybe TRBD2 (5 bases). The V and J ends lost 1 base and 4 bases respectively, with 17 bases between them. The germline gives CDR1 SGHRS, CDR2 YFSETQ. The CDR3 spans 17 residues. CDR3 sequence reads: CASSLMDGLPSTGELFF. In DNA, the CDR3 is TGCGCCAGCAGCTTGATGGATGGACTCCCATCCACCGGGGAGCTGTTTTTT. The whole variable domain, filled in from reference TRBV5-1 and TRBJ2-2, reads KAGVTQTPRYLIKTRGQQVTLSCSPISGHRSVSWYQQTPGQGLQFLFEYFSETQRNKGNFPGRFSGRQFSNSRSEMNVSTLELGDSALYLCASSLMDGLPSTGELFFGEGSRLTVL.

This chain connects TRBV11-2 to TRBJ1-5, with a weak D call TRBD1 (5 bases). From germline, CDR1 is SGHAT and CDR2 FQNNGV. V lost 5 bases and J lost 3, with 11 bases in between. The CDR3 is 14 residues long. The CDR3 here is CASSPQGYNQPQHF. CDR3 coding DNA: TGTGCCAGCAGCCCTCAGGGTTACAATCAGCCCCAGCATTTT. Together with reference TRBV11-2 and TRBJ1-5, the CDR3 gives the full variable domain: EAGVAQSPRYKIIEKRQSVAFWCNPISGHATLYWYQQILGQGPKLLIQFQNNGVVDDSQLPKDRFSAERLKGVDSTLKIQPAKLEDSAVYLCASSPQGYNQPQHFGDGTRLSIL.

The rearrangement links TRBV5-1 to TRBJ2-7; tentative D call: TRBD2 (6 bases). Trimming took off 3 bases at V and 2 bases at J, with 12 bases between the two ends. Germline CDR1 and CDR2: SGHRS and YFSETQ. There are 14 residues in the CDR3. Written as DNA, the CDR3 is TGCGCCAGCAGCTGGGGTCGGGGGACCTACGAGCAGTACTTC. It specifies CASSWGRGTYEQYF.

The chain employs TRBV10-1 and TRBJ2-1, with a possible D match to TRBD1 (6 bases). CDR1 and CDR2 (germline): WNHNN, SYGVQD (reference sequence). CDR3 length equals 13 residues. Trimming cost V 8 bases and J 6 bases, with 14 bases left between them. Here the CDR3 DNA reads TGCGCCAGCGGGGACACCAGACTCAATGAGCAGTTCTTC. Its protein is CASGDTRLNEQFF.

CDR3 sequence (DNA): TGTGCCAGCAGTTCCGGACTAGCGGGAGAGACCCAGTACTTC. Encoded protein: CASSSGLAGETQYF. The chain has TRBV27 and TRBJ2-5; 11 bases line up with TRBD2. Trimming cost V 4 bases and J 4 bases; bases outside gene matches: 2. The CDR3 consists of 14 residues. Germline V gene data show CDR1 as MNHEY and CDR2 as SMNVEV (reference sequence).

The CDR3 DNA follows: TGCAGTGCTAAAACACCATACGAGCAGTACTTC. Protein sequence: CSAKTPYEQYF. This chain joins TRBV20-1 and TRBJ2-7; the D is unclear. Trimming stripped 4 bases from V and 4 bases from J, with 8 bases between. Germline assignment: CDR1 DFQATT and CDR2 SNEGSKA (reference sequence). The CDR3 is made up of 11 amino acids.

The chain uses TRBV9 and TRBJ1-6; D may be TRBD1 (5 bases). The germline CDR1 and CDR2 sequences are SGDLS and YYNGEE. There are 15 residues in the CDR3. Trimming removed 3 bases at V and 6 bases at J, with 13 bases between. CDR3 residues: CASSASRVGNSPLHF. As DNA, the CDR3 is TGTGCCAGCAGCGCCTCCAGGGTGGGTAATTCACCCCTCCACTTT.

The V gene is TRBV19, the J gene TRBJ2-5; tentative D call: TRBD2 (6 bases). The CDR3 runs 15 residues. The V and J ends lost 9 bases and 3 bases respectively, with 20 bases between them. Germline values: CDR1 LNHDA, CDR2 SQIVND (reference sequence). The CDR3 here is CASKPGTSLKETQYF. The CDR3 coding sequence is TGTGCCAGCAAACCCGGGACTTCACTAAAAGAGACCCAGTACTTC. The whole variable domain, remainder taken from reference TRBV19 and TRBJ2-5, is DGGITQSPKYLFRKEGQNVTLSCEQNLNHDAMYWYRQDPGQGLRLIYYSQIVNDFQKGDIAEGYSVSREKKESFPLTVTSAQKNPTAFYLCASKPGTSLKETQYFGPGTRLLVL.

The chain has TRBV27 and TRBJ1-1; 8 bases agree with TRBD1. V trimming: 4 bases; J trimming: 0 bases; junction bases outside the gene matches: 7. CDR1 and CDR2 from the germline V gene are MNHEY and SMNVEV (reference sequence). The CDR3 spans 16 residues. CDR3 sequence reads: CASSSPGQGMNTEAFF. The DNA of the CDR3 is TGTGCCAGCAGTTCCCCTGGACAGGGCATGAACACTGAAGCTTTCTTT.

The J gene is TRBJ1-1, the V gene TRBV3-1 (or the pseudogene TRBV3-2); tentative D call: TRBD1 (5 bases). Germline V gene data show CDR1 as LGHDT and CDR2 as YNNKEL (reference sequence). This CDR3 is built from 13 residues. Deletions cut 4 bases from V and 4 bases from J, with 10 bases between. In nucleotides, the CDR3 is TGTGCCAGCAGCCGGCAGGGCGGCACTGAAGCTTTCTTT. Translating it yields CASSRQGGTEAFF.

V and J are TRBV11-2 and TRBJ2-2; a possible D gene is TRBD1 (6 bases). V lost 6 bases and J 2 bases, leaving 13 bases between the germline ends. Germline values: CDR1 SGHAT, CDR2 FQNNGV. The CDR3 spans 15 residues. CDR3 sequence reads: CASSRRDTNTGELFF. The CDR3 nucleotides are TGTGCCAGCAGTCGCCGGGACACCAACACCGGGGAGCTGTTTTTT.

Only one count was recorded for this clone. The genes are TRBV3-1 (or the pseudogene TRBV3-2) and TRBJ2-1; D is possibly TRBD2 (6 bases). The CDR3 contains 13 residues. Germline V CDR1 and CDR2: LGHDT, YNNKEL (reference sequence). V lost 2 bases to trimming and J lost 7 bases, with 9 bases between them. CDR3 DNA sequence: TGTGCCAGCAGCCAACGGGGGTTTAATGAGCAGTTCTTC. It translates to CASSQRGFNEQFF.

J is TRBJ2-1 and V is TRBV5-1, with 9 positions matching TRBD2. V lost 4 bases and J lost 0; bases outside the gene matches: 5. The CDR3 covers 16 residues. The germline gives CDR1 SGHRS, CDR2 YFSETQ. The CDR3 loop is CASSGRLADSYNEQFF. The CDR3 DNA reads TGCGCCAGCAGCGGAAGACTAGCGGACTCCTACAATGAGCAGTTCTTC. The full variable domain, with the rest looked up from reference TRBV5-1 and TRBJ2-1, is KAGVTQTPRYLIKTRGQQVTLSCSPISGHRSVSWYQQTPGQGLQFLFEYFSETQRNKGNFPGRFSGRQFSNSRSEMNVSTLELGDSALYLCASSGRLADSYNEQFFGPGTRLTVL.

The chain joins TRBV6-2 or TRBV6-3 to TRBJ1-5, with TRBD1 matching over 7 bases. The CDR3 is made up of 13 amino acids. The J segment lost 11 bases and the V segment lost 6 bases, leaving 10 bases of the junction unmatched. The germline gives CDR1 MNHEY, CDR2 SVGEGT. The CDR3 region has the DNA TGTGCCAGCAGCAGCAGGGGGTCCGGGGCCCAGCATTTT. Protein sequence: CASSSRGSGAQHF.

The gene calls are TRBV5-6 and TRBJ1-1; D unclear. The CDR3 covers 15 residues. Germline V lookup: CDR1 SGHDT, CDR2 YYEEEE. V was trimmed by 4 bases and J by 10 bases, leaving 23 bases between them. The CDR3 nucleotides read TGTGCCAGCAGCCCAGAGACGAGGGAGACGGTGGGAGCTTTCTTT. It yields the protein CASSPETRETVGAFF.

The V call is TRBV28, the J call TRBJ2-1; D might be TRBD2 (5 bases). V was shortened by 10 bases and J by 0 bases, with 19 bases between the two germline ends. The CDR3 totals 16 residues. The germline V gene encodes CDR1 MDHEN and CDR2 SYDVKM. CDR3 nucleotides: TGTGCCACCTTCTCCCTCGAAGGAGGCTCCTACAATGAGCAGTTCTTC. Its protein is CATFSLEGGSYNEQFF.

This clone showed up just a few times. This chain joins TRBV19 and TRBJ1-4; TRBD1 is a possible D gene (6 bases). Trimming left V 3 bases short and J 4 bases short, with 15 bases between. Germline CDR1 reads LNHDA; CDR2 reads SQIVND (reference sequence). This CDR3 region has 16 residues. DNA of the CDR3: TGTGCCAGTAGTATTGCTGGGACAAGACGTAATGAAAAACTGTTTTTT. Its translation is CASSIAGTRRNEKLFF.

The V call is TRBV7-9, the J call TRBJ1-6; a possible D gene is TRBD1 (6 bases). V was pared by 0 bases and J by 9 bases, with 12 bases between. The germline V gene has CDR1 SEHNR and CDR2 FQNEAQ (reference sequence). This CDR3 region has 15 residues. The CDR3: CASSLAAGASSPLHF. The CDR3, as DNA: TGTGCCAGCAGCTTAGCCGCAGGGGCAAGTTCACCCCTCCACTTT.

This chain connects TRBV23-1 to TRBJ2-5; 8 nucleotides line up with TRBD1. TRBV23-1 is an ORF; its function is uncertain. V was pared by 4 bases and J by 3 bases, with 7 bases of the junction left unmatched. The CDR3 runs 15 residues. The CDR3 loop is CASSLDRGREETQYF. CDR3 DNA: TGCGCCAGCAGTCTCGACAGGGGAAGGGAAGAGACCCAGTACTTC.

Written as DNA, the CDR3 is TGCAGCGTTGATGAGGGAGCCACAGATACGCAGTATTTT. Its protein is CSVDEGATDTQYF. The rearrangement joins TRBV29-1 to TRBJ2-3; weak D call: TRBD2 (5 bases). This CDR3 region has 13 residues. V dropped 3 bases and J dropped 2 bases, with 9 bases sitting between them. CDR1 and CDR2 from the germline V gene are SQVTM and ANQGSEA.

The chain uses TRBV5-1 and TRBJ2-7, with TRBD2 matching 8 bases. This CDR3 has 15 amino acids. The V gene end was trimmed by 0 bases and the J gene end by 6 bases; junction bases not matched to a gene: 8. Germline CDR1 reads SGHRS; CDR2 reads YFSETQ. In DNA form, the CDR3 reads TGCGCCAGCAGCTTGGTAACGGGAGGGTCCCTCGAGCAGTACTTC. Amino acid sequence: CASSLVTGGSLEQYF.

The chain carries TRBV19 and TRBJ2-1; 7 nucleotides line up with TRBD1. The CDR3 loop spans 15 amino acids. With 6 bases clipped from V and 4 bases from J, the junction kept 9 bases outside the gene matches. Germline loops: CDR1 LNHDA, CDR2 SQIVND (reference sequence). The DNA of the CDR3 is TGTGCCAGTAGGAGGGGGCTGGCTGTATACAATGAGCAGTTCTTC. Translated: CASRRGLAVYNEQFF.